Presented here are 12 T cell receptor beta chains from one specimen sequenced in a study of shared clonotypes between healthy human individuals. Generated by immunoSEQ multiplex PCR, the TCRdb table keeps only in-frame clones and is missing some. Altogether about 980,000 clones are present, approximately 76% being singletons, with the ten largest covering 1.5%. The sequenced sample consisted of memory CD4+ T cells sorted from blood. The subset denotes: CD45RA-negative fraction. All receptors derive from a man aged 18-30 years in good health.

The chain couples TRBV5-6 to TRBJ2-2; D not resolved. The V end was cut by 5 bases, the J end by 4 bases, with 12 bases between. Germline CDR1 and CDR2: SGHDT and YYEEEE. The CDR3 extends over 14 amino acids. CDR3 bases: TGTGCCAGCAGTGCCACCCGTTTCACCGGGGAGCTGTTTTTT. Amino acids: CASSATRFTGELFF.

The chain has TRBV6-5 and TRBJ1-5; D is unresolved. Germline values: CDR1 MNHEY, CDR2 SVGAGI. There are 14 residues in the CDR3. With 2 bases removed from V and 0 bases from J, the gap between germline ends came to 5 bases. CDR3 amino acids: CASSYRASNQPQHF. In DNA, the CDR3 is TGTGCCAGCAGTTACAGGGCTAGCAATCAGCCCCAGCATTTT.

Here the CDR3 reads CASRFDNVDKRTDTQYF. In DNA, the CDR3 is TGTGCCAGCAGATTCGACAACGTGGATAAACGCACAGATACGCAGTATTTT. The chain recombines TRBV5-4 with TRBJ2-3; D is ambiguous. V was pared by 5 bases and J by 1 base, with 20 bases between. Per germline, CDR1 SGHNT and CDR2 YYREEE (reference sequence). The CDR3 runs 17 residues.

The chain employs TRBV5-4 and TRBJ1-2, with 7 bases identical to TRBD1. Germline V gene lookup returns CDR1 SGHNT and CDR2 YYREEE (reference sequence). Trimming took 1 base from V and 2 from J; bases not matched to a gene: 2. The CDR3 consists of 14 residues. This chain's CDR3 is CASSLTGDNYGYTF. Here the CDR3 DNA reads TGTGCCAGCAGCTTGACAGGGGACAACTATGGCTACACCTTC.

The rearrangement joins TRBV6-1 to TRBJ1-6; D not resolved. Trimming pared 1 base from V and 2 bases from J, leaving 3 bases between. CDR3 size: 14 residues. The germline V gene encodes CDR1 MNHNS and CDR2 SASEGT. The CDR3 sequence is CASSEGAYNSPLHF. DNA for the CDR3: TGTGCCAGCAGTGAAGGAGCCTATAATTCACCCCTCCACTTT.

This clone is a singleton in its sample. The chain is built from TRBV11-2 and TRBJ2-1, with D perhaps matching TRBD1 (6 bases). V lost 5 bases to trimming and J lost 10 bases, with 12 bases between them. The CDR3 has 12 amino acids. CDR1 and CDR2 (germline): SGHAT, FQNNGV. In DNA form, the CDR3 reads TGTGCCAGCAGCCAGGACAGCCTGGAGCAGTTCTTC. Protein product: CASSQDSLEQFF.

The chain combines TRBV7-2 with TRBJ2-1; tentative D call: TRBD1 (5 bases). Germline CDR1 reads SGHTA; CDR2 reads FQGNSA. V was cut by 5 bases and J by 10 bases, with 15 bases left in between. The CDR3 consists of 13 residues. This chain's CDR3 is CASSPDPGNEQFF. In DNA form, the CDR3 reads TGTGCCAGCAGCCCCGACCCAGGGAACGAGCAGTTCTTC.

V and J are TRBV6-5 and TRBJ1-6; D ambiguous. The CDR3 consists of 14 residues. Germline CDR1 is MNHEY and CDR2 is SVGAGI. Trimming pared 6 bases from V and 3 bases from J, leaving 9 bases between. The CDR3 reads CASRSGGYNSPLHF. CDR3 nucleotides: TGTGCCAGCAGGTCCGGCGGCTATAATTCACCCCTCCACTTT.

As regards this clone: This likely traces to a read error, being one base from a far larger clone. The CDR3 region is CASSVPYEQYF. As DNA, the CDR3 is TGTGCCAGCAGTGTCCCCTACGAGCAGTACTTC. V usage is TRBV6-4 and J usage is TRBJ2-7, with D uncertain. Deletions cut 4 bases from V and 2 bases from J, with 3 bases between. The CDR3 runs to 11 residues. Germline lookup yields CDR1 MRHNA and CDR2 SNTAGT.

This clone was detected only once. This sample includes further DNA sequences coding for the same CDR3. V and J are TRBV9 and TRBJ2-1; 11 bases match TRBD2. V lost 3 bases to trimming and J lost 4 bases; unmatched junction nucleotides: 3. Germline V gives CDR1 SGDLS, CDR2 YYNGEE. The CDR3 runs 15 residues. For the CDR3, the DNA is TGTGCCAGCAGCGGGGGGACTAGCGGTTACAATGAGCAGTTCTTC. Its translation: CASSGGTSGYNEQFF.

The CDR3 protein is CASSLSGGGPYTF. CDR3 bases: TGTGCCAGCAGCTTATCAGGGGGCGGCCCCTACACCTTC. The chain employs TRBV7-3 and TRBJ1-2; the match to TRBD1 covers 8 bases. The germline V gene encodes CDR1 SGHTA and CDR2 FQGTGA. The CDR3 has 13 amino acids. V lost 2 bases and J lost 10; bases outside the gene matches: 6. The variable domain in full, completed from reference TRBV7-3 and TRBJ1-2, reads GAGVSQTPSNKVTEKGKYVELRCDPISGHTALYWYRQSLGQGPEFLIYFQGTGAADDSGLPNDRFFAVRPEGSVSTLKIQRTERGDSAVYLCASSLSGGGPYTFGSGTRLTVV.

The chain combines TRBV15 with TRBJ1-4; D might be TRBD1 (5 bases). CDR3 length equals 13 residues. Germline V gives CDR1 LNHNV, CDR2 YYDKDF (reference sequence). Trimming pared 4 bases from V and 5 bases from J, leaving 8 bases between. The CDR3 loop is CATSMQGNEKLFF. For the CDR3, the DNA is TGTGCCACCAGCATGCAGGGAAATGAAAAACTGTTTTTT.